This T cell receptor beta chain came from a study of identical twins. As regards this clonotype: Its antigen is not known.

The V end was cut by 2 bases, the J end by 1 base, with 6 bases between. CDR3 size: 13 residues. From germline, CDR1 is SGHRS and CDR2 YFSETQ. TCRdb processed the 5' RACE reads anew with MiXCR; each CDR3 protein has one entry. The sample yields about 690,000 distinct CDR3 sequences, over 20% seen once. General observations from the study: While abundant cord blood beta clonotypes carried fewer insertions, memory repertoires showed no such pattern. Some out-of-frame alpha sequences were shared by twins, and these showed excess low generation probability.

These records were also assigned to another study, of T cells expressing NK-cell markers. That report adds: For five or six donors, the dominant NKG2C+ clonotypes made up about 1.0-8% of their CD8+ T cells.

The V call is TRBV5-1, the J call TRBJ1-2; no reliable D call. The TCR sequence derives from a woman under 30 in good health. The specimen was PBMCs. This CDR3 reads CASSLWDNYGYTF. CDR3 sequence (DNA): TGCGCCAGCAGCTTATGGGATAACTATGGCTACACCTTC.